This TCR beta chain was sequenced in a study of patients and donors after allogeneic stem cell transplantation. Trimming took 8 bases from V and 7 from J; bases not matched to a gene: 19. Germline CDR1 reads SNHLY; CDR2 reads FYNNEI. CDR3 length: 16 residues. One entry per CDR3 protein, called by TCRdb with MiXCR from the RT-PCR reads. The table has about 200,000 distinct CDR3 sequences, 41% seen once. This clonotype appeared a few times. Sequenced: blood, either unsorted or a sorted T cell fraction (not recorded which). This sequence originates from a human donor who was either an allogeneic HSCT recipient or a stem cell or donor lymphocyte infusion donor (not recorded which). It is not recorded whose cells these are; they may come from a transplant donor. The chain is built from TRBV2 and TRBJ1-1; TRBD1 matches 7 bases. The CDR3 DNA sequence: TGTGCCAGCCAGGACAGACTTCTCACAGGGGATGTTGAAGCTTTCTTT. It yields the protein CASQDRLLTGDVEAFF.